Following are 27 T cell receptor beta chains from one sample sequenced in a study of blood T cell repertoires in COVID-19. Profiled with immunoSEQ multiplex PCR; TCRdb holds only in-frame clones, not every one. The sample contains over 150,000 clones, 75% to 90% of which appear only once. The sequenced sample was peripheral blood. The receptors were gathered from a woman of 80 years or more with active or convalescent COVID-19.

This clone was detected only a few times. The V and J genes are TRBV27 and TRBJ1-2, with a weak D call TRBD1 (6 bases). The V and J ends lost 4 bases and 8 bases respectively, with 11 bases between them. Per germline, CDR1 MNHEY and CDR2 SMNVEV (reference sequence). The CDR3 runs to 12 residues. DNA for the CDR3: TGTGCCAGCAGTTCCAACAGGGTCGGCTACACCTTC. This translates into CASSSNRVGYTF.

The V and J genes are TRBV9 and TRBJ2-5, with 8 bases matching TRBD1. After removal of 0 bases from V and 2 bases from J, the junction contained 3 bases not matched to a gene. The germline CDR1 and CDR2 sequences are SGDLS and YYNGEE. The CDR3 spans 15 residues. Here the CDR3 reads CASSVGGTGQETQYF. The CDR3 region has the DNA TGTGCCAGCAGCGTAGGTGGGACAGGTCAAGAGACCCAGTACTTC.

V usage is TRBV7-2 and J usage is TRBJ2-3; a possible D gene is TRBD2 (6 bases). The CDR3 is 17 amino acids. With 5 bases removed from V and 0 bases from J, the gap between germline ends came to 18 bases. Germline loops: CDR1 SGHTA, CDR2 FQGNSA. Here the CDR3 DNA reads TGTGCCAGCAGCCTACCAATAGCGGTTTCTAGCACAGATACGCAGTATTTT. Translating it yields CASSLPIAVSSTDTQYF.

The chain recombines TRBV6-5 with TRBJ1-2; D might be TRBD1 (5 bases). V gave up 7 bases and J gave up 4 bases, with 10 bases separating them. The CDR3 runs 12 residues. The germline V gene encodes CDR1 MNHEY and CDR2 SVGAGI. The CDR3 DNA follows: TGTGCCAGCAAGAAGGGGCCCTATGGCTACACCTTC. Its translation is CASKKGPYGYTF.

The rearrangement uses TRBV19 and TRBJ2-1; perhaps TRBD2 as D (7 bases). The CDR3 extends over 14 amino acids. Germline V gene data show CDR1 as LNHDA and CDR2 as SQIVND (reference sequence). The ends were cut back, 8 bases at V and 6 bases at J, with 17 bases in the middle. The CDR3, as DNA: TGTGCCAGTGGCCCGGGGGGCCCATTCAATGAGCAGTTCTTC. It translates to CASGPGGPFNEQFF. Looking up the rest from reference TRBV19 and TRBJ2-1 gives the full variable domain: DGGITQSPKYLFRKEGQNVTLSCEQNLNHDAMYWYRQDPGQGLRLIYYSQIVNDFQKGDIAEGYSVSREKKESFPLTVTSAQKNPTAFYLCASGPGGPFNEQFFGPGTRLTVL.

The V gene is TRBV7-2, the J gene TRBJ1-4, with unresolved D. Germline CDR1 SGHTA, CDR2 FQGNSA. The CDR3 is 15 amino acids. V gave up 4 bases and J gave up 0 bases, with 9 bases separating them. CDR3 sequence (DNA): TGTGCCAGCAGCTCTAGACTGGCAACTAATGAAAAACTGTTTTTT. Protein product: CASSSRLATNEKLFF.

This clone has just one count. CDR3 coding DNA: TGTGCCAGCAGCGTCACGGGGGGCGAGTTAGCCCAGGGCTACACCTTC. This codes for CASSVTGGELAQGYTF. The chain combines TRBV5-4 with TRBJ1-2; D possibly corresponds to TRBD1 (6 bases). CDR3 length: 16 residues. Trimming took 4 bases from V and 8 from J, leaving 24 bases between them. Germline-derived CDR1 and CDR2 are SGHNT and YYREEE (reference sequence).

A few counts support this clone. The rearrangement uses TRBV2 and TRBJ2-3, with TRBD2 matching over 7 bases. CDR1 and CDR2 from the germline V gene are SNHLY and FYNNEI. The V gene end was trimmed by 7 bases and the J gene end by 9 bases; junction bases not matched to a gene: 13. The CDR3 runs 14 residues. The CDR3 DNA is TGTGCCAGCATACCCCAGCGGGGTGGAGGCACGCAGTATTTT. Its translation is CASIPQRGGGTQYF.

The rearrangement links TRBV9 to TRBJ1-2; unclear D gene. The CDR3 covers 12 residues. Germline loops: CDR1 SGDLS, CDR2 YYNGEE. V lost 0 bases to trimming and J lost 8 bases, with 8 bases between them. CDR3 in amino acids: CASSVVRGGYTF. Written as DNA, the CDR3 is TGTGCCAGCAGCGTAGTCCGAGGGGGCTACACCTTC.

The chain combines TRBV27 with TRBJ1-4; the match to TRBD1 covers 7 bases. This CDR3 is built from 13 residues. Germline CDR1 MNHEY, CDR2 SMNVEV (reference sequence). The V segment lost 2 bases and the J segment 8 bases; nucleotides outside the gene matches: 2. The DNA for the CDR3 is TGTGCCAGCAGTTTAAACAGGGGAGAAAAACTGTTTTTT. Protein: CASSLNRGEKLFF. The full variable domain, in which reference TRBV27 and TRBJ1-4 provide the parts outside the CDR3, is EAQVTQNPRYLITVTGKKLTVTCSQNMNHEYMSWYRQDPGLGLRQIYYSMNVEVTDKGDVPEGYKVSRKEKRNFPLILESPSPNQTSLYFCASSLNRGEKLFFGSGTQLSVL.

The chain carries TRBV3-1 (or the pseudogene TRBV3-2) and TRBJ2-5, with 10 nucleotides matching TRBD2. The V gene end was trimmed by 0 bases and the J gene end by 0 bases; junction bases not matched to a gene: 7. Germline V lookup: CDR1 LGHDT, CDR2 YNNKEL (reference sequence). This CDR3 is built from 18 residues. The CDR3 sequence: CASSQERRGLANQETQYF. In DNA form, the CDR3 reads TGTGCCAGCAGCCAAGAACGCAGGGGACTAGCGAACCAAGAGACCCAGTACTTC.

V gene TRBV18 combines with J gene TRBJ2-1; D might be TRBD1 (5 bases). The CDR3 extends over 15 amino acids. The germline V gene encodes CDR1 KGHSH and CDR2 LQKENI. Between the trimmed V and J ends, which lost 6 bases and 0 bases, there was a span of 12 bases. CDR3 sequence (DNA): TGTGCCAGCTCCCAGGGCGGTAGCTCCTACAATGAGCAGTTCTTC. This translates into CASSQGGSSYNEQFF.

The V gene is TRBV19, the J gene TRBJ1-1; D remains ambiguous. The V end lost 5 bases, the J end lost 5 bases, and 18 bases lay between the germline ends. Per the germline V gene, CDR1 is LNHDA and CDR2 is SQIVND (reference sequence). This CDR3 spans 15 amino acids. The CDR3 loop reads CASSAFLRAKTEAFF. As DNA, the CDR3 is TGTGCCAGTAGTGCCTTTTTGAGGGCAAAGACTGAAGCTTTCTTT.

This clone came up once. This chain joins TRBV21-1 and TRBJ1-6. TRBV21-1 is a documented pseudogene. The CDR3 covers 16 residues. The CDR3 DNA is TGTGCCAGCAGCAAAGTTGGGAGCTCCTATAATTCACCCCTCCACTTT. Its translation: CASSKVGSSYNSPLHF.

The chain carries TRBV6-4 and TRBJ1-2, with unresolved D. Germline V gives CDR1 MRHNA, CDR2 SNTAGT. Between the trimmed V and J ends, which lost 6 bases and 7 bases, there was a span of 9 bases. The CDR3 sequence is 11 residues long. This chain's CDR3 is CASRGGFGYTF. DNA of the CDR3: TGTGCCAGCAGAGGAGGGTTTGGCTACACCTTC.

The chain recombines TRBV19 with TRBJ1-1, with 8 bases that match TRBD1. V was clipped by 6 bases and J by 6 bases; unmatched bases: 6. Germline V gives CDR1 LNHDA, CDR2 SQIVND (reference sequence). This CDR3 has 13 residues. The DNA for the CDR3 is TGTGCCAGTAGGGACAGGGAAGGCGCTGAAGCTTTCTTT. Its protein is CASRDREGAEAFF. Filled out from reference TRBV19 and TRBJ1-1, the complete variable domain reads DGGITQSPKYLFRKEGQNVTLSCEQNLNHDAMYWYRQDPGQGLRLIYYSQIVNDFQKGDIAEGYSVSREKKESFPLTVTSAQKNPTAFYLCASRDREGAEAFFGQGTRLTVV.

The chain is built from TRBV6-5 and TRBJ2-7; 9 nucleotides agree with TRBD1. Germline V gene sequence: CDR1 MNHEY, CDR2 SVGAGI. V trimming: 6 bases; J trimming: 5 bases; junction bases outside the gene matches: 11. The CDR3 loop spans 15 amino acids. CDR3 sequence: CASRSWGQGINEQYF. CDR3 DNA: TGTGCCAGCAGGAGTTGGGGACAGGGTATCAACGAGCAGTACTTC.

This rearrangement joins TRBV5-1 to TRBJ2-7; D is ambiguous. The V end was cut by 5 bases, the J end by 3 bases, with 15 bases between. The germline V gene encodes CDR1 SGHRS and CDR2 YFSETQ. The CDR3 has 14 residues. The CDR3 sequence is CASRKLESNYEQYF. For the CDR3, the DNA is TGCGCCAGCAGGAAACTCGAGAGCAACTACGAGCAGTACTTC.

The chain has TRBV5-4 and TRBJ1-6; perhaps TRBD1 as D (5 bases). This CDR3 is 15 amino acids long. From germline, CDR1 is SGHNT and CDR2 YYREEE (reference sequence). V dropped 0 bases and J dropped 7 bases, with 11 bases sitting between them. CDR3 coding DNA: TGTGCCAGCAGCTTGGGGGGGGTGGGGAATTCACCCCTCCACTTT. It specifies CASSLGGVGNSPLHF.

The rearrangement joins TRBV27 to TRBJ2-7, with 9 bases fitting TRBD1. This CDR3 is built from 15 residues. V dropped 2 bases and J dropped 2; count of bases not matched to a gene: 4. The germline CDR1 and CDR2 sequences are MNHEY and SMNVEV (reference sequence). The CDR3 is CASSLGQGSPYEQYF. Here the CDR3 DNA reads TGTGCCAGCAGTTTAGGACAGGGGTCTCCCTACGAGCAGTACTTC.

The rearrangement links TRBV10-3 to TRBJ2-7, with a possible D match to TRBD1 (6 bases). The CDR3 has 13 amino acids. V lost 11 bases and J lost 3, with 17 bases in between. Germline values: CDR1 ENHRY, CDR2 SYGVKD. CDR3 amino acids: CASTPGTNYEQYF. The CDR3 DNA sequence: TGTGCCTCAACTCCCGGGACAAACTACGAGCAGTACTTC.

This sequence joins TRBV5-4 and TRBJ2-3, with TRBD2 as a possible D gene (6 bases). The germline CDR1 and CDR2 sequences are SGHNT and YYREEE (reference sequence). CDR3 size: 17 residues. V was cut by 1 base and J by 2 bases, with 17 bases left in between. The CDR3 loop reads CASSLFPLGGDTDTQYF. The DNA of the CDR3 is TGTGCCAGCAGCTTGTTTCCTCTTGGCGGGGACACAGATACGCAGTATTTT.

This chain connects TRBV6-5 to TRBJ1-4; 7 positions agree with TRBD1. From germline, CDR1 is MNHEY and CDR2 SVGAGI. The trim removed 4 bases at V and 1 base at J, leaving 6 bases unmatched. The length of the CDR3 is 16 residues. CDR3 DNA sequence: TGTGCCAGCAGTTTGACAGGGCAAGGAACTAATGAAAAACTGTTTTTT. Encoded protein: CASSLTGQGTNEKLFF.

This clone was observed a single time. V gene TRBV27 combines with J gene TRBJ2-5; TRBD2 agrees at 12 bases. This CDR3 contains 15 residues. V was pared by 5 bases and J by 5 bases, with 6 bases of the junction left unmatched. Germline V gene data show CDR1 as MNHEY and CDR2 as SMNVEV (reference sequence). CDR3 loop: CASSASGGVLETQYF. In DNA, the CDR3 is TGTGCCAGCAGTGCTAGCGGGGGGGTTCTGGAGACCCAGTACTTC.

This clone was picked up a small number of times. This chain uses TRBV9 with TRBJ2-7, with a tentative D call TRBD1 (6 bases). This CDR3 is 14 amino acids long. Germline lookup yields CDR1 SGDLS and CDR2 YYNGEE. Trimming took off 4 bases at V and 1 base at J, with 12 bases between the two ends. In DNA form, the CDR3 reads TGTGCCAGCAGCCCTGGACAGAATTCCTACGAGCAGTACTTC. Translated, it gives CASSPGQNSYEQYF.

This rearrangement joins TRBV7-2 to TRBJ1-5; D is possibly TRBD1 (5 bases). The CDR3 is made up of 14 amino acids. With 1 base removed from V and 2 bases from J, the gap between germline ends came to 6 bases. Germline V gene data show CDR1 as SGHTA and CDR2 as FQGNSA. CDR3 residues: CASSLEGGNQPQHF. The CDR3 nucleotides are TGTGCCAGCAGCTTAGAAGGGGGCAATCAGCCCCAGCATTTT.

This clone occurred once. Here the CDR3 DNA reads TGTGCCAGCAGTCCACACAGGGACATGAACACTGAAGCTTTCTTT. Translating it yields CASSPHRDMNTEAFF. This chain links TRBV27 with TRBJ1-1, with D tentatively TRBD1 (6 bases). The V gene's germline CDR1 is MNHEY and CDR2 SMNVEV (reference sequence). V was shortened by 5 bases and J by 0 bases, with 13 bases between the two germline ends. This CDR3 is 15 amino acids long.